This T cell receptor beta chain was documented in a study of blood T cell repertoires in COVID-19. Study background: From the United States, Italy and Spain came samples of acute and convalescent COVID-19. Nucleic acid was either cDNA or gDNA, and it came from T cells, B-cell-depleted T cells, or PBMCs.

Per the authors' pipeline: Amplification of reference gene primers provided the estimated nucleated cell counts. Sequencing used immunoSEQ multiplex PCR; TCRdb keeps in-frame clones, though not all of them. Clonal size and the V and J genes are those of that table, whereas D and trimming came from the DNA. The sample lists some 83,000 clones; roughly 70% were seen once. Sample: peripheral blood. This TCR was recovered from a woman of 80 years or more with acute or convalescent COVID-19.

The CDR3 here is CASSLVAGEAFF. CDR3 nucleotides: TGTGCCAGCAGCTTAGTAGCAGGGGAAGCTTTCTTT. The rearrangement links TRBV7-9 to TRBJ1-1, with D maybe TRBD1 (5 bases). This CDR3 has 12 amino acids. V was trimmed by 1 base and J by 8 bases, leaving 8 bases between them. Germline V lookup: CDR1 SEHNR, CDR2 FQNEAQ (reference sequence).